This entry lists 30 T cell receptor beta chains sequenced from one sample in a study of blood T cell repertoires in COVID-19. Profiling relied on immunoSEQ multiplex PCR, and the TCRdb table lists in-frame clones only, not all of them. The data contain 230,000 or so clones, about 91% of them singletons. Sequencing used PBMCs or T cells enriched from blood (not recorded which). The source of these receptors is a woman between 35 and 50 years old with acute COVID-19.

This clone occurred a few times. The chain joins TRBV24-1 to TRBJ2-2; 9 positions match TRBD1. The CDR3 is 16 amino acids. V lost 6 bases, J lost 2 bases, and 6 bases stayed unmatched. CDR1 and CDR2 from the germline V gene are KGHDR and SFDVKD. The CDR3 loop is CATSSPGQGNTGELFF. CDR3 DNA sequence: TGTGCCACCAGTTCTCCGGGACAGGGTAACACCGGGGAGCTGTTTTTT.

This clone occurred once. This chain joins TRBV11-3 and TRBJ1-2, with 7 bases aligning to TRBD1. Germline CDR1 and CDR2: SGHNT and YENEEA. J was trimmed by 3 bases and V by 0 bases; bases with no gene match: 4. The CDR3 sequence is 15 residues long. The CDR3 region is CASSLDRQGYYGYTF. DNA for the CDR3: TGTGCCAGCAGCTTAGACCGACAGGGCTACTATGGCTACACCTTC.

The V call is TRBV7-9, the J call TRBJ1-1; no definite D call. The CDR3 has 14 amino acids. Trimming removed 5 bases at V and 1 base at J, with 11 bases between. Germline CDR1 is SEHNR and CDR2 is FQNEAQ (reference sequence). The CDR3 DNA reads TGTGCCAGCAGCCCCGACACCTCGAACACTGAAGCTTTCTTT. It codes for CASSPDTSNTEAFF.

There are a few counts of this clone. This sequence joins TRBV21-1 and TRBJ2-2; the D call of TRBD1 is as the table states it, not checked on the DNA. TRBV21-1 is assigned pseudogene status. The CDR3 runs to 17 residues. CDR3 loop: CASSKGETGLRSGELFF. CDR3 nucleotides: TGTGCCAGCAGCAAAGGGGAAACAGGGTTGAGATCCGGGGAGCTGTTTTTT.

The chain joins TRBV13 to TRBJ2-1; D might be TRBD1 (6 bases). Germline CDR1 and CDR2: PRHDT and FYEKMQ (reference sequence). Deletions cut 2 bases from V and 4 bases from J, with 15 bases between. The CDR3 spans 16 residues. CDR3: CASSLRIGQGYNEQFF. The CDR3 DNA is TGTGCCAGCAGCTTAAGGATCGGGCAGGGGTACAATGAGCAGTTCTTC. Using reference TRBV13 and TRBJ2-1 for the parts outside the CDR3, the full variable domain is AAGVIQSPRHLIKEKRETATLKCYPIPRHDTVYWYQQGPGQDPQFLISFYEKMQSDKGSIPDRFSAQQFSDYHSELNMSSLELGDSALYFCASSLRIGQGYNEQFFGPGTRLTVL.

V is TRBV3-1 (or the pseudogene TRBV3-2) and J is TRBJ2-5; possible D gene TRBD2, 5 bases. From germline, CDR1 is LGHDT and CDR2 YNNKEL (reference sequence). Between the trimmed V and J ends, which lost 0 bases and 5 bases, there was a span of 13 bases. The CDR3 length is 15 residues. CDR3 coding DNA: TGTGCCAGCAGCCAAGATCCCGGGGTCCGGGAGACCCAGTACTTC. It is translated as CASSQDPGVRETQYF.

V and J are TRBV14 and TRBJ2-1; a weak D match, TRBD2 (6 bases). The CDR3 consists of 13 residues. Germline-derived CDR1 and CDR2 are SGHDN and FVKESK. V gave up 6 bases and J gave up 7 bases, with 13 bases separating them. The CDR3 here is CASREGLLNEQFF. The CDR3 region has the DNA TGTGCCAGCAGGGAGGGACTCCTAAATGAGCAGTTCTTC.

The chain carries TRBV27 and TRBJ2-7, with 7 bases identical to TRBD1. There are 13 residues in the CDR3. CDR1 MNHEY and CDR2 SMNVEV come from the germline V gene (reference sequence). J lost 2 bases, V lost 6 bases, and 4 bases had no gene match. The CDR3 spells CASSRTGAYEQYV. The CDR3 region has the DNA TGTGCCAGCAGCCGGACAGGTGCCTACGAGCAGTACGTC.

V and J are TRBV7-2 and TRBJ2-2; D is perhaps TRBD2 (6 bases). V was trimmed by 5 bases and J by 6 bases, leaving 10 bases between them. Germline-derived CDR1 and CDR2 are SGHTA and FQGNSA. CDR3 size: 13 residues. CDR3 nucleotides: TGTGCCAGCAGCAGGGACTTTTCCGGGGAGCTGTTTTTT. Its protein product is CASSRDFSGELFF. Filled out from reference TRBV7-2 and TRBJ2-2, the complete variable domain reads GAGVSQSPSNKVTEKGKDVELRCDPISGHTALYWYRQSLGQGLEFLIYFQGNSAPDKSGLPSDRFSAERTGGSVSTLTIQRTQQEDSAVYLCASSRDFSGELFFGEGSRLTVL.

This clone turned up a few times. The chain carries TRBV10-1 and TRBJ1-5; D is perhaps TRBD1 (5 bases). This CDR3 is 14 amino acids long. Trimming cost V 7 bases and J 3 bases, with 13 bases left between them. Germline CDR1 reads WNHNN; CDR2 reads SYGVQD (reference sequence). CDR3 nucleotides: TGCGCCAGCAAACGGCCGGGGGTCAATCAGCCCCAGCATTTT. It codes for CASKRPGVNQPQHF.

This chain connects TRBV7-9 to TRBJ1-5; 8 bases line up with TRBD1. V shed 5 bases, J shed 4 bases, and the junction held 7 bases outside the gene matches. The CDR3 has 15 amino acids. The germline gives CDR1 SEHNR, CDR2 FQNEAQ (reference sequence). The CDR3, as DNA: TGTGCCAGCAGCGCCTACGGGACAGGAAATCAGCCCCAGCATTTT. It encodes CASSAYGTGNQPQHF.

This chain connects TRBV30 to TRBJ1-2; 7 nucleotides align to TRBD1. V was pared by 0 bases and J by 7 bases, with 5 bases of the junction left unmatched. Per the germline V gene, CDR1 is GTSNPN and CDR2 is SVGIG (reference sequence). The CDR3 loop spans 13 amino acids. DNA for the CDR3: TGTGCCTGGAGTGTAAAGGGGGCGGGTGGCTACACCTTC. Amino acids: CAWSVKGAGGYTF. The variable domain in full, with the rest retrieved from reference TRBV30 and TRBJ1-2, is SQTIHQWPATLVQPVGSPLSLECTVEGTSNPNLYWYRQAAGRGLQLLFYSVGIGQISSEVPQNLSASRPQDRQFILSSKKLLLSDSGFYLCAWSVKGAGGYTFGSGTRLTVV.

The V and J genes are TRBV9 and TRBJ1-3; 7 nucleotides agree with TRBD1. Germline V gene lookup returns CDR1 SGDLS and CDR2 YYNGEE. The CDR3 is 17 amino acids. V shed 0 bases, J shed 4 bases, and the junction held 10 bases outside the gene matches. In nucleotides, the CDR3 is TGTGCCAGCAGCGTAGAGGGGGTCCCGGGACAGGGAAACACCATATATTTT. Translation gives CASSVEGVPGQGNTIYF. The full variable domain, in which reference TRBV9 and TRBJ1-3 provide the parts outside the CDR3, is DSGVTQTPKHLITATGQRVTLRCSPRSGDLSVYWYQQSLDQGLQFLIQYYNGEERAKGNILERFSAQQFPDLHSELNLSSLELGDSALYFCASSVEGVPGQGNTIYFGEGSWLTVV.

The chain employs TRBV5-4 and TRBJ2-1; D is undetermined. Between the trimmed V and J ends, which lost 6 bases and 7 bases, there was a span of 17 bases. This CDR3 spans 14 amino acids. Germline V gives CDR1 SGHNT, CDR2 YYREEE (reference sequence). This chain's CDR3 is CASTPGVAWNEQFF. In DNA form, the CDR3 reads TGTGCCAGCACCCCTGGAGTCGCGTGGAATGAGCAGTTCTTC.

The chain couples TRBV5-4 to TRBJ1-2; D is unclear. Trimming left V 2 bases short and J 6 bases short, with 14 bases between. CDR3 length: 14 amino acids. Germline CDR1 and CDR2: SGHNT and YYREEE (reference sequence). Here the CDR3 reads CASSLAGRRDGYTF. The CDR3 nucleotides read TGTGCCAGCAGCTTAGCTGGCAGGAGGGATGGCTACACCTTC.

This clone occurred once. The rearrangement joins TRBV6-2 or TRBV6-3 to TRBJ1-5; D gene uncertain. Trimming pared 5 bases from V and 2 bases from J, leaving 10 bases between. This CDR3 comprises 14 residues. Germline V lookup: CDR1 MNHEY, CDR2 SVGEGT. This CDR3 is CASSHQRGNQPQHF. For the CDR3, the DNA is TGTGCCAGCAGTCACCAACGGGGCAATCAGCCCCAGCATTTT.

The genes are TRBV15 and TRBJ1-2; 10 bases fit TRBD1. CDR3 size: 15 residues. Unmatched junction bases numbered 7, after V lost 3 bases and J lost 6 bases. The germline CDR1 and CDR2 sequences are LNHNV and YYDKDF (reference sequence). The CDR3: CATSRYRDRGDGYTF. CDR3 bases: TGTGCCACCAGCAGGTACCGGGACAGGGGAGATGGCTACACCTTC.

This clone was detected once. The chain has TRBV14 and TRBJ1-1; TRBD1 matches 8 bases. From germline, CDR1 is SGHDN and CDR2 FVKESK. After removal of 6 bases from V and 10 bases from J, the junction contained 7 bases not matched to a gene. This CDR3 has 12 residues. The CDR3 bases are TGTGCCAGCAGTGCCACGACAGGGGCAGCTTTCTTT. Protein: CASSATTGAAFF.

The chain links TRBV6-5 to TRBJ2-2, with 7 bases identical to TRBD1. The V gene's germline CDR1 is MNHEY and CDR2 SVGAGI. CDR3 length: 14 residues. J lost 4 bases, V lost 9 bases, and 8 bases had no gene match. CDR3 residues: CASRQGSGTGELFF. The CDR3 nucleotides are TGTGCCAGTAGACAGGGATCGGGCACCGGGGAGCTGTTTTTT.

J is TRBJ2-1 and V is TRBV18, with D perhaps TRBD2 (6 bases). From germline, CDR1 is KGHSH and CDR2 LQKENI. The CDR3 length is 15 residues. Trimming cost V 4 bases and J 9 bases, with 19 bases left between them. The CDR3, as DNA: TGTGCCAGCTCACTCTCGCGGGATCGATTAGGTGAGCAGTTCTTC. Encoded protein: CASSLSRDRLGEQFF.

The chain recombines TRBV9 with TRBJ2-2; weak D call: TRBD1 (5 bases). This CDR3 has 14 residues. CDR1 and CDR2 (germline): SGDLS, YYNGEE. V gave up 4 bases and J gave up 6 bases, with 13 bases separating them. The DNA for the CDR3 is TGTGCCAGCAGCCCCGACAGAAGGTCCGGGGAGCTGTTTTTT. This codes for CASSPDRRSGELFF. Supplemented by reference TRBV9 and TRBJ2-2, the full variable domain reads DSGVTQTPKHLITATGQRVTLRCSPRSGDLSVYWYQQSLDQGLQFLIQYYNGEERAKGNILERFSAQQFPDLHSELNLSSLELGDSALYFCASSPDRRSGELFFGEGSRLTVL.

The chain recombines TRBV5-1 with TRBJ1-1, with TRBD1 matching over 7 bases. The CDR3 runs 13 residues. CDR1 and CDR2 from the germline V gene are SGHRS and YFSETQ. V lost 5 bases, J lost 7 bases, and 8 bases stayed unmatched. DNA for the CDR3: TGCGCCAGCAGAACAGGGGCAGAAGGTGAAGCTTTCTTT. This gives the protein CASRTGAEGEAFF.

The CDR3 DNA sequence: TGTGCCATCAGGACGGACGGAGCCGGGACTGGATCCTACAATGAGCAGTTCTTC. Translation: CAIRTDGAGTGSYNEQFF. The chain has TRBV10-3 and TRBJ2-1, with D maybe TRBD2 (6 bases). Per the germline V gene, CDR1 is ENHRY and CDR2 is SYGVKD. This CDR3 has 18 residues. V lost 6 bases, J lost 1 base, and 22 bases lay in between.

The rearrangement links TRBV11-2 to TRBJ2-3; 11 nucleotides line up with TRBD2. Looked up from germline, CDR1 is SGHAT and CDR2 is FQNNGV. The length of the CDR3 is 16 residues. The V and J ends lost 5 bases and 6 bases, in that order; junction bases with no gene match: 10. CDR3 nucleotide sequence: TGTGCCAGCAGCCCTCGTAGCGGGAGGGAGTCGGATACGCAGTATTTT. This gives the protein CASSPRSGRESDTQYF.

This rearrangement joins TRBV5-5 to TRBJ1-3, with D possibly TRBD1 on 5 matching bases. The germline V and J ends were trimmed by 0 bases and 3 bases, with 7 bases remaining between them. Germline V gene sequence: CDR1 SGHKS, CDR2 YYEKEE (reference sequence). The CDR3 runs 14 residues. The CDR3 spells CASSLAGLGNTIYF. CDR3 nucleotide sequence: TGTGCCAGCAGCTTGGCAGGGCTTGGAAACACCATATATTTT.

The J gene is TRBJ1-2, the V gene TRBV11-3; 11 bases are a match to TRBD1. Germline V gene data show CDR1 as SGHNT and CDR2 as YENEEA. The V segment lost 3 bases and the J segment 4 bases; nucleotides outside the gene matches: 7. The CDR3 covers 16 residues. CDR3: CASSFSGTGGPYGYTF. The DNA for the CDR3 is TGTGCCAGCAGCTTTTCCGGGACAGGGGGTCCCTATGGCTACACCTTC.

The CDR3 DNA follows: TGTGCCAGCTTGCCCTTTGGGGCCGGAGGGAATGAGCAGTTCTTC. As protein: CASLPFGAGGNEQFF. The J gene is TRBJ2-1, the V gene TRBV7-2; TRBD2 is a possible D gene (6 bases). V lost 8 bases to trimming and J lost 7 bases, with 21 bases between them. CDR1 and CDR2 (germline): SGHTA, FQGNSA. The CDR3 is 15 residues long.

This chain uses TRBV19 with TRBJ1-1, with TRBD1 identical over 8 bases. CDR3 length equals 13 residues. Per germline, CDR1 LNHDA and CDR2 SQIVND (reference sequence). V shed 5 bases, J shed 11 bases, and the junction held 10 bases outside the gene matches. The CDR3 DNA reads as TGTGCCAGTAGTGCGATGGACAGGGTGACTGCTTTCTTT. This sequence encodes CASSAMDRVTAFF.

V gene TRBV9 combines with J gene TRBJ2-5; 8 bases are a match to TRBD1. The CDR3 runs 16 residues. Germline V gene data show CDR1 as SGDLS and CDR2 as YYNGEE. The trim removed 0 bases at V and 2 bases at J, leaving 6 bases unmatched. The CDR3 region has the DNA TGTGCCAGCAGCGTAGTAGGACAGGGTGGGCAAGAGACCCAGTACTTC. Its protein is CASSVVGQGGQETQYF.

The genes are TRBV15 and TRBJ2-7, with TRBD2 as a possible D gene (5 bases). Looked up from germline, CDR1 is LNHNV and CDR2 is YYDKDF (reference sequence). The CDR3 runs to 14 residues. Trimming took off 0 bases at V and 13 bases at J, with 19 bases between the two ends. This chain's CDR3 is CATSRDLGGEGLYV. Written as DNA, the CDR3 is TGTGCCACCAGCAGAGATTTAGGTGGCGAAGGACTCTACGTC.